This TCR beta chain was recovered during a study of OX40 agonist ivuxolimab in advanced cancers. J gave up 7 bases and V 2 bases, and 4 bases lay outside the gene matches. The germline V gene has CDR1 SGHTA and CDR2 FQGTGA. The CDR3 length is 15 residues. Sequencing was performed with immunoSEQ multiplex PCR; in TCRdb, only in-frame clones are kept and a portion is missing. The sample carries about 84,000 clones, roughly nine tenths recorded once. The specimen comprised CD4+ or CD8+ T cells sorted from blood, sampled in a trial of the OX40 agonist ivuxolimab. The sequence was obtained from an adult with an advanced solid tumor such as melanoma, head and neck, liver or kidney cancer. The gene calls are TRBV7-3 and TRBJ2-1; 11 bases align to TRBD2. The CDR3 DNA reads TGTGCCAGCAGCTTAGTACTAGCGGGAGTGAATGAGCAGTTCTTC. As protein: CASSLVLAGVNEQFF.